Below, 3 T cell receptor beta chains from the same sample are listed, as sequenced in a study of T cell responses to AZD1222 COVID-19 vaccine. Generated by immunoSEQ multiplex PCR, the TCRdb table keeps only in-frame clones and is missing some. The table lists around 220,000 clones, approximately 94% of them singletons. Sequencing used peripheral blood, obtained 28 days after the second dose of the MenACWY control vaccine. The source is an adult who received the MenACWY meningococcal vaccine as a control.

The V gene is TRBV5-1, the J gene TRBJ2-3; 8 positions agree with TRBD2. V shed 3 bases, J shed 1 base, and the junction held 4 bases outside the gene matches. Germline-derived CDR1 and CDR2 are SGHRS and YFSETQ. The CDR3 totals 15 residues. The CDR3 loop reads CASSSRGGGTDTQYF. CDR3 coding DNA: TGCGCCAGCAGCTCCCGGGGGGGTGGCACAGATACGCAGTATTTT.

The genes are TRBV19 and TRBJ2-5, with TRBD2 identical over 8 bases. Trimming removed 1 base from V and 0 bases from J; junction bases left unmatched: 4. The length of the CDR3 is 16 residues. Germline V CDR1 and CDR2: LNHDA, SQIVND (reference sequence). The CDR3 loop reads CASSIGGAGDQETQYF. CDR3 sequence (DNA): TGTGCCAGTAGTATAGGAGGAGCGGGAGACCAAGAGACCCAGTACTTC.

The CDR3 sequence is CASSSGLTGRPNTEAFF. CDR3 sequence (DNA): TGTGCCAGCAGTTCAGGGTTAACAGGGAGACCGAACACTGAAGCTTTCTTT. The gene calls are TRBV7-8 and TRBJ1-1, with D maybe TRBD1 (6 bases). The CDR3 totals 17 residues. V lost 6 bases and J 1 base, leaving 21 bases between the germline ends. The germline V gene encodes CDR1 SGHVS and CDR2 FQNEAQ. The entire variable domain, with the rest obtained from reference TRBV7-8 and TRBJ1-1, is as follows: GAGVSQSPRYKVAKRGQDVALRCDPISGHVSLFWYQQALGQGPEFLTYFQNEAQLDKSGLPSDRFFAERPEGSVSTLKIQRTQQEDSAVYLCASSSGLTGRPNTEAFFGQGTRLTVV.